The 5 T cell receptor beta chains reported below all come from one sample, sequenced in a study of blood T cell repertoires in COVID-19. Method: immunoSEQ multiplex PCR; TCRdb's copy keeps in-frame clones and lacks some. The sample records around 62,000 clones, more than 70% being singletons. Sequences were obtained from peripheral blood. The origin of the receptors is a man between 50 and 59 years old with active COVID-19.

CDR3 in amino acids: CASSPGDRGNSNQPQHF. In DNA form, the CDR3 reads TGTGCCAGCAGCCCGGGGGACAGGGGGAATAGCAATCAGCCCCAGCATTTT. V gene TRBV6-2 or TRBV6-3 combines with J gene TRBJ1-5; 11 nucleotides match TRBD1. Germline loops: CDR1 MNHEY, CDR2 SVGEGT. V lost 6 bases, J lost 0 bases, and 7 bases stayed unmatched. The CDR3 runs to 17 residues.

The J gene is TRBJ2-1, the V gene TRBV9, with TRBD2 matching over 10 bases. The trim removed 4 bases at V and 7 bases at J, leaving 11 bases unmatched. The CDR3 has 16 amino acids. Germline V CDR1 and CDR2: SGDLS, YYNGEE. DNA for the CDR3: TGTGCCAGCAGCCCCATAAGCGGGGGGGCGGGTAATGAGCAGTTCTTC. It is translated as CASSPISGGAGNEQFF. The full variable domain, its missing parts supplied by reference TRBV9 and TRBJ2-1, is DSGVTQTPKHLITATGQRVTLRCSPRSGDLSVYWYQQSLDQGLQFLIQYYNGEERAKGNILERFSAQQFPDLHSELNLSSLELGDSALYFCASSPISGGAGNEQFFGPGTRLTVL.

This chain links TRBV9 with TRBJ2-1; 11 nucleotides align to TRBD2. This CDR3 region has 15 residues. Trimming cost V 1 base and J 9 bases; bases outside gene matches: 6. The germline CDR1 and CDR2 sequences are SGDLS and YYNGEE. The CDR3 region has the DNA TGTGCCAGCAGCGTACTAGCGGGAGGCAGTTCTGAGCAGTTCTTC. It codes for CASSVLAGGSSEQFF.

This chain uses TRBV5-4 with TRBJ2-7; 8 nucleotides line up with TRBD1. The CDR3 has 15 amino acids. The V gene's germline CDR1 is SGHNT and CDR2 YYREEE (reference sequence). Trimming at V came to 5 bases and at J to 2 bases, leaving 9 bases not matched to a gene. The CDR3 loop is CASRSSGTGPYEQYF. The CDR3, as DNA: TGTGCCAGCAGGTCGTCCGGGACAGGACCCTACGAGCAGTACTTC.

The chain has TRBV2 and TRBJ1-2; no reliable D call. The CDR3 contains 11 residues. V lost 7 bases, J lost 8 bases, and 11 bases lay in between. Germline V gives CDR1 SNHLY, CDR2 FYNNEI. The CDR3 reads CASTLLSGYTF. CDR3 DNA sequence: TGTGCCAGCACCTTGTTATCCGGCTACACCTTC.